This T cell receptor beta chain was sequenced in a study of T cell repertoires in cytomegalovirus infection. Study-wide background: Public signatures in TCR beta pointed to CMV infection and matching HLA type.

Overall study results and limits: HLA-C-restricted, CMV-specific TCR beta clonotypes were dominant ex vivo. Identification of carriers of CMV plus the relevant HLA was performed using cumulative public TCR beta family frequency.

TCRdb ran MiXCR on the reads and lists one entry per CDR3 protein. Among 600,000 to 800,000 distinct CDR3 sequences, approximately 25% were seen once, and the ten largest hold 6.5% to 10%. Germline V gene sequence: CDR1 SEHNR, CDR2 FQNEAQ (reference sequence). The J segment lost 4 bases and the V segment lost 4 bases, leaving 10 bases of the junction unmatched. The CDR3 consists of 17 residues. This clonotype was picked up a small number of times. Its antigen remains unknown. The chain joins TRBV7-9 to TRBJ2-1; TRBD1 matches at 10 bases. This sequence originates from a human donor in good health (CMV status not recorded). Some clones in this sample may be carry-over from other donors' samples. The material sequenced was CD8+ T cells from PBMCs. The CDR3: CASSYPLGTGEYNEQFF. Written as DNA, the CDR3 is TGTGCCAGCAGCTACCCATTGGGGACAGGGGAATACAATGAGCAGTTCTTC.